The 27 T cell receptor beta chains listed next were all sequenced from one sample in a study of metastatic and nonmetastatic thyroid tumors. None of the patients had undergone any treatment ahead of thyroid surgery. Through MiXCR, TCRdb re-clonotyped the PCR reads. The sample has some 25,000 clones, approximately 20% seen once. Sequences were obtained from blood. The receptors come from a female donor with papillary thyroid cancer or a benign thyroid nodule (not recorded which). Some clones in this sample may be carry-over from other donors' samples.

This clone was seen at least ten times. The chain joins TRBV5-1 to TRBJ1-2; maybe TRBD1 (5 bases). CDR3 size: 14 residues. Germline assignment: CDR1 SGHRS and CDR2 YFSETQ. The V and J ends lost 4 bases and 0 bases respectively, with 10 bases between them. CDR3 sequence (DNA): TGCGCCAGCAGCCGGGGGGGAGCTAACTATGGCTACACCTTC. It yields the protein CASSRGGANYGYTF.

As for this clone: One base away lies a much larger clone, so this may be a sequencing read error. The rearrangement joins TRBV12-3 or TRBV12-4 to TRBJ2-1; 8 bases match TRBD2. The CDR3 runs 13 residues. The CDR3 loop is CASSELAEAEHFF. The CDR3 DNA follows: TGTGCCAGCAGCGAACTAGCGGAGGCGGAGCATTTCTTC.

This clone was found many times. The rearrangement links TRBV6-6 to TRBJ1-5, with D possibly matching TRBD1 (6 bases). The germline V and J ends were trimmed by 3 bases and 4 bases, with 16 bases remaining between them. The CDR3 is 16 amino acids. Germline V gene lookup returns CDR1 MNHNY and CDR2 SVGAGI (reference sequence). The CDR3 region has the DNA TGTGCCAGCAGTTATCCGGGGGGCCAGGGGAATCAGCCCCAGCATTTT. Protein: CASSYPGGQGNQPQHF.

This clone has a count of ten or more. The chain carries TRBV7-2 and TRBJ1-1; 10 bases agree with TRBD1. The germline V gene encodes CDR1 SGHTA and CDR2 FQGNSA. The CDR3 has 16 residues. The V segment lost 5 bases and the J segment 2 bases; nucleotides outside the gene matches: 8. The CDR3 nucleotides are TGTGCCAGCAGCATCCCGACAGGGGGCGCAAACACTGAAGCTTTCTTT. This codes for CASSIPTGGANTEAFF.

Concerning this clone: A much larger clone lies one base from this, so it may be a read error. V usage is TRBV30 and J usage is TRBJ2-7, with D tentatively TRBD1 or TRBD2 (5 bases each). CDR1 is GTSNPN and CDR2 is SVGIG in the germline V gene (reference sequence). There are 14 residues in the CDR3. The CDR3 here is CAWTLTTGLYGQYF. DNA of the CDR3: TGTGCCTGGACCCTAACGACGGGGCTCTACGGGCAGTACTTC.

By share, this clone ranks as medium-sized (0.01 to 0.1%). Other DNA sequences in this sample translate to the same CDR3. The chain couples TRBV28 to TRBJ2-7; the D gene is possibly TRBD1 (6 bases). There are 18 residues in the CDR3. Per the germline V gene, CDR1 is MDHEN and CDR2 is SYDVKM. V shed 6 bases and J shed 3 bases, with 27 bases lying between them. CDR3 DNA sequence: TGTGCCAGCAGCTCATACAGAGCGTCATCCCAAGGGGGCTACGAGCAGTACTTC. It translates to CASSSYRASSQGGYEQYF.

A few counts support this clone. The V call is TRBV6-1, the J call TRBJ2-2; TRBD1 aligns across 9 bases. The junction had 6 bases not matched to a gene; V was cut back by 5 bases and J by 5 bases. Germline V gene data show CDR1 as MNHNS and CDR2 as SASEGT. The CDR3 extends over 15 amino acids. CDR3 DNA sequence: TGTGCCAGCAGTAGTCTGGACAGGGGAACCGGGGAGCTGTTTTTT. Translation: CASSSLDRGTGELFF.

This clone was recorded many times. This chain uses TRBV7-9 with TRBJ1-2; 8 bases align to TRBD1. V shed 2 bases, J shed 0 bases, and the junction held 2 bases outside the gene matches. The CDR3 length is 15 residues. Per germline, CDR1 SEHNR and CDR2 FQNEAQ (reference sequence). The CDR3 DNA follows: TGTGCCAGCAGCTTACAGGGGGCGTCTAACTATGGCTACACCTTC. Translated: CASSLQGASNYGYTF.

This clone has only a few counts. The V call is TRBV6-2 or TRBV6-3, the J call TRBJ2-2; D is perhaps TRBD1 (6 bases). The CDR3 length is 13 residues. Germline CDR1 reads MNHEY; CDR2 reads SVGEGT. The CDR3 DNA sequence: TGTGCAAGAAGTGACCGGGACAACTGGGAGCTGTTTTTT. Its translation: CARSDRDNWELFF.

This chain uses TRBV28 with TRBJ2-1, with 7 bases that match TRBD2. Germline V CDR1 and CDR2: MDHEN, SYDVKM. CDR3 size: 18 residues. The V segment lost 3 bases and the J segment 0 bases; nucleotides outside the gene matches: 11. CDR3 coding DNA: TGTGCCAGCAGTTTTTTCGATCCAGCGGGATACTCCTACAATGAGCAGTTCTTC. This sequence encodes CASSFFDPAGYSYNEQFF.

This clone was observed many times. The chain couples TRBV4-3 to TRBJ1-4; TRBD1 is a possible D gene (5 bases). The CDR3 is 16 residues long. CDR1 LGHNA and CDR2 YSLEER come from the germline V gene. Trimming took 0 bases from V and 5 from J, leaving 13 bases between them. Here the CDR3 DNA reads TGCGCCAGCAGCCAAGAATTGTGGGGGGAGAATGAAAAACTGTTTTTT. This gives the protein CASSQELWGENEKLFF.

This clone was seen many times. The chain combines TRBV9 with TRBJ2-3; 11 bases match TRBD2. Trimming removed 0 bases from V and 4 bases from J; junction bases left unmatched: 7. Germline CDR1 and CDR2: SGDLS and YYNGEE. CDR3 length: 17 residues. CDR3: CASSVEWLAGGPDTQYF. DNA for the CDR3: TGTGCCAGCAGCGTAGAGTGGTTAGCGGGGGGGCCAGATACGCAGTATTTT.

This clone was seen at least ten times. The chain carries TRBV7-3 and TRBJ1-2; unclear D gene. The CDR3 totals 17 residues. Germline-derived CDR1 and CDR2 are SGHTA and FQGTGA. Trimming pared 4 bases from V and 0 bases from J, leaving 18 bases between. Written as DNA, the CDR3 is TGTGCCAGCAGCTCCGACGGCAGCAGCCCAACTAACTATGGCTACACCTTC. Translated, it gives CASSSDGSSPTNYGYTF.

The table lists this clone with many counts. The chain uses TRBV2 and TRBJ2-5, with D unresolved. Trimming left V 6 bases short and J 4 bases short, with 15 bases between. The CDR3 sequence is 14 residues long. Per germline, CDR1 SNHLY and CDR2 FYNNEI. Here the CDR3 reads CASSLGSLGETQYF. The CDR3 coding sequence is TGTGCCAGCAGCCTCGGTAGCCTGGGAGAGACCCAGTACTTC.

In this sample, this clone turned up a few times. The chain has TRBV6-2 or TRBV6-3 and TRBJ2-7; D ambiguous. CDR3 length: 15 amino acids. V was pared by 0 bases and J by 5 bases, with 14 bases between. CDR1 and CDR2 from the germline V gene are MNHEY and SVGEGT. The CDR3 DNA sequence: TGTGCCAGCAGTTACTCATATATCAGTGACCACGAGCAGTACTTC. Translated: CASSYSYISDHEQYF.

Regarding this clone: A junction end diverges from the germline sequence, so it may reflect a read error. CDR3 nucleotide sequence: TGTGCCACCAGTGATTTTGACAGGGGGAGGGACACCCGGTACTTC. As protein: CATSDFDRGRDTRYF. This sequence joins TRBV24-1 and TRBJ2-5, with 9 bases matching TRBD1. CDR1 and CDR2 from the germline V gene are KGHDR and SFDVKD. The CDR3 length is 15 residues.

This clone came up many times. The chain is built from TRBV16 and TRBJ2-3; 11 positions match TRBD2. With V trimmed by 4 bases and J by 1 base, 4 bases remained unmatched. This CDR3 is 16 amino acids long. CDR1 and CDR2 from the germline V gene are KGHSY and FQNENV. Written as DNA, the CDR3 is TGTGCCAGCAGCCCTCAGACTAGCGGGGGCACAGATACGCAGTATTTT. This gives the protein CASSPQTSGGTDTQYF.

This clone was counted many times. A much larger clone lies one base from this, so it may be a read error. The chain carries TRBV6-2 or TRBV6-3 and TRBJ2-2, with a possible D match to TRBD2 (5 bases). CDR3 length: 14 residues. The germline V gene has CDR1 MNHEY and CDR2 SVGEGT. The CDR3 DNA follows: TGTGCCAGCAGTACCACCGCGAACACCGGGGAGCTGTTTTTC. It translates to CASSTTANTGELFF.

This clone was counted ten times or more. The J gene is TRBJ2-1, the V gene TRBV20-1; D call uncertain. CDR3 size: 11 residues. Germline lookup yields CDR1 DFQATT and CDR2 SNEGSKA (reference sequence). The V end lost 5 bases, the J end lost 7 bases, and 9 bases lay between the germline ends. CDR3 DNA sequence: TGCAGTGCTGGAGCCCTAAATGAGCAGTTCTTC. It is translated as CSAGALNEQFF.

This clone was counted at least ten times. This chain uses TRBV5-1 with TRBJ1-6; tentatively, D is TRBD1 (5 bases). CDR3 length: 14 residues. Trimming took off 4 bases at V and 7 bases at J, with 12 bases between the two ends. Germline lookup yields CDR1 SGHRS and CDR2 YFSETQ. The chain's CDR3 is CASSVVEGNSPLHF. CDR3 DNA: TGCGCCAGCAGCGTGGTAGAGGGGAATTCACCCCTCCACTTT.

The chain recombines TRBV4-1 with TRBJ1-5; 10 nucleotides match TRBD1. The CDR3 has 18 amino acids. The germline V gene has CDR1 MGHRA and CDR2 YSYEKL. Losses at the gene ends were 5 bases for V and 6 bases for J; bases not matched to a gene: 16. The CDR3 DNA sequence: TGCGCCAGCAGCTCCCCCGCTACAGGGACAGGGGAGGGTCAGCCCCAGCATTTT. It codes for CASSSPATGTGEGQPQHF.

This clone was picked up many times. V gene TRBV20-1 combines with J gene TRBJ2-1, with D uncertain. The CDR3 runs 15 residues. With 1 base removed from V and 1 base from J, the gap between germline ends came to 11 bases. CDR1 is DFQATT, CDR2 SNEGSKA, per germline (reference sequence). This CDR3 reads CSARVRGVSYNEQFF. CDR3 DNA sequence: TGCAGTGCTAGAGTACGCGGAGTGTCCTACAATGAGCAGTTCTTC.

This clone was observed at least ten times. The gene calls are TRBV2 and TRBJ2-3; no definite D call. The V and J ends lost 4 bases and 0 bases respectively, with 8 bases between them. Germline V gives CDR1 SNHLY, CDR2 FYNNEI. CDR3 length: 14 residues. CDR3 nucleotide sequence: TGTGCCAGCAGTGTCCAGACTAGCACAGATACGCAGTATTTT. As protein: CASSVQTSTDTQYF.

Details on this clone: Its ends do not fully match the called genes, so a read error is possible. The CDR3 loop is CASRAPPGNSMYF. CDR3 coding DNA: TGTGCCAGCAGGGCCCCCCCTGGAAACTCCATGTATTTT. This chain connects TRBV7-8 to TRBJ1-3; D unclear. The CDR3 contains 13 residues. In germline, CDR1 is SGHVS, CDR2 FQNEAQ. Combining the CDR3 with reference TRBV7-8 and TRBJ1-3 gives the whole variable domain GAGVSQSPRYKVAKRGQDVALRCDPISGHVSLFWYQQALGQGPEFLTYFQNEAQLDKSGLPSDRFFAERPEGSVSTLKIQRTQQEDSAVYLCASRAPPGNSMYFGEGSWLTVV.

This clone has ten or more counts. J is TRBJ2-5 and V is TRBV6-1; D not resolved. This CDR3 comprises 11 residues. The V and J ends lost 10 bases and 2 bases respectively, with 8 bases between them. Germline assignment: CDR1 MNHNS and CDR2 SASEGT. The CDR3, as DNA: TGTGCCACTGGACGGCAAGAGACCCAGTACTTC. It specifies CATGRQETQYF.

A few counts support this clone. One end of the junction is discordant with germline, which a read error may explain. The chain recombines TRBV6-1 with TRBJ2-7; D ambiguous. This CDR3 is built from 12 residues. Germline-derived CDR1 and CDR2 are MNHNS and SASEGT. The CDR3 DNA sequence: TGTGCCAGCAGTGCGACTGGGTACGAGCATTACTTC. The encoded protein is CASSATGYEHYF.

The table lists this clone with many counts. This sequence joins TRBV28 and TRBJ1-1, with D possibly matching TRBD1 (5 bases). CDR3 size: 14 residues. Trimming pared 2 bases from V and 1 base from J, leaving 8 bases between. The germline CDR1 and CDR2 sequences are MDHEN and SYDVKM. In DNA form, the CDR3 reads TGTGCCAGCAGTTTAGACAGCCCGAACACTGAAGCTTTCTTT. Translation: CASSLDSPNTEAFF.